The clone carrying this TCR beta chain appeared a single time. Its antigen remains unknown. Per the germline V gene, CDR1 is SGDLS and CDR2 is YYNGEE. The ends were cut back, 0 bases at V and 6 bases at J, with 13 bases in the middle. The CDR3 extends over 14 amino acids. These data come from a study of T cell responses to AZD1222 COVID-19 vaccine. The table came from immunoSEQ multiplex PCR; TCRdb's copy has only in-frame clones and leaves some out. Altogether 140,000 to 150,000 clones are present, 80% to 90% being singletons, with the ten largest covering around 5%. Notes on the study in general: Spike-specific TCR breadth and depth both grew after two AZD1222 doses. Females made up more of the donors, who were largely white British, and clonal diversity may have come out too low.

The source is an adult in good health. The chain carries TRBV9 and TRBJ2-7; D gene unclear. The starting material was peripheral blood, obtained on day 0 of AZD1222 vaccination. CDR3 amino acids: CASSVEPNPGEQYF. The DNA for the CDR3 is TGTGCCAGCAGCGTAGAGCCCAATCCGGGCGAGCAGTACTTC. Full variable domain (outside the CDR3, taken from reference TRBV9 and TRBJ2-7): DSGVTQTPKHLITATGQRVTLRCSPRSGDLSVYWYQQSLDQGLQFLIQYYNGEERAKGNILERFSAQQFPDLHSELNLSSLELGDSALYFCASSVEPNPGEQYFGPGTRLTVT.